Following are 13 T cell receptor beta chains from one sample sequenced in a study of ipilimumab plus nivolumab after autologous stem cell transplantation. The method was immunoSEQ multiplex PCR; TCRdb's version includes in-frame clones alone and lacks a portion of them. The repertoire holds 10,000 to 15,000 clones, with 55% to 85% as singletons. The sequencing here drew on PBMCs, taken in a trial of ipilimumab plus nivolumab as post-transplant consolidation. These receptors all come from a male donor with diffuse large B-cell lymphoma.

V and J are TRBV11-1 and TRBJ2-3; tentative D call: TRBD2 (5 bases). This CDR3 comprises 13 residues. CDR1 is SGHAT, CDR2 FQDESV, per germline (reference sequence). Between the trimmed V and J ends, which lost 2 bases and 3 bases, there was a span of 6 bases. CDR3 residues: CASSLRRTDTQYF. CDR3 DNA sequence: TGTGCCAGCAGCTTAAGGAGGACAGATACGCAGTATTTT.

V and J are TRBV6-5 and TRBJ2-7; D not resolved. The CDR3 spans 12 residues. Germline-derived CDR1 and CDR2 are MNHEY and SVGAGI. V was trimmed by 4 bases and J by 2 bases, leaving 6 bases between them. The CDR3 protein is CASSSRTYEQYF. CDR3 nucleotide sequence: TGTGCCAGCAGTTCCCGAACCTACGAGCAGTACTTC.

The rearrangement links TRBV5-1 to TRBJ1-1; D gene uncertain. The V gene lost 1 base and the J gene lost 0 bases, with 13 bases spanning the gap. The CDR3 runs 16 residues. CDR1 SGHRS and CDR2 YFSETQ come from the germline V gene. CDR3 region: CASSLFRGQVNTEAFF. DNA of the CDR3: TGCGCCAGCAGCTTGTTTCGTGGGCAGGTGAACACTGAAGCTTTCTTT.

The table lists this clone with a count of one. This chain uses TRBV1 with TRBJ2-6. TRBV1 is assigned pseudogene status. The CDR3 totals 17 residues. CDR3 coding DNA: TGCACCAGCAGGGGATCATGTTTGTGCAGTCGGGCCAACGTCCTGACTTTC. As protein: CTSRGSCLCSRANVLTF.

The CDR3 reads CASRRRGQARTNTGELFF. The CDR3 DNA reads TGTGCCAGCAGAAGAAGGGGACAGGCCCGCACGAACACCGGGGAGCTGTTTTTT. The chain combines TRBV7-9 with TRBJ2-2, with 8 nucleotides matching TRBD1. The CDR3 totals 18 residues. With 6 bases clipped from V and 0 bases from J, the junction kept 12 bases outside the gene matches. Per germline, CDR1 SEHNR and CDR2 FQNEAQ (reference sequence).

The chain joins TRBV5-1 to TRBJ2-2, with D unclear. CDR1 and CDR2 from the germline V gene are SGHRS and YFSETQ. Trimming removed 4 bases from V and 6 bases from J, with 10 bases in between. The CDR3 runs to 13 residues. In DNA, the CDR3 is TGCGCCAGCAGCGACGCGGCGTCCGGGGAGCTGTTTTTT. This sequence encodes CASSDAASGELFF. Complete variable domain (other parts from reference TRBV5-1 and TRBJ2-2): KAGVTQTPRYLIKTRGQQVTLSCSPISGHRSVSWYQQTPGQGLQFLFEYFSETQRNKGNFPGRFSGRQFSNSRSEMNVSTLELGDSALYLCASSDAASGELFFGEGSRLTVL.

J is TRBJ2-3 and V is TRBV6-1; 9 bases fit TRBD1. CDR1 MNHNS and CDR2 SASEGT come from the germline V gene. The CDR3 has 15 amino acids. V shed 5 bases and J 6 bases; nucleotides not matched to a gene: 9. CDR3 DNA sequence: TGTGCCAGCAGTCTGCCGGGACAGGGATGGGATACGCAGTATTTT. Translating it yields CASSLPGQGWDTQYF.

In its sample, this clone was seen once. The CDR3 loop reads CASSLYRTGELFF. The CDR3 bases are TGTGCCAGCAGCCTGTACAGGACCGGGGAGCTGTTTTTT. This chain joins TRBV7-3 and TRBJ2-2, with D possibly matching TRBD1 (5 bases). CDR1 is SGHTA, CDR2 FQGTGA, per germline. This CDR3 region has 13 residues. V dropped 5 bases and J dropped 5 bases, with 9 bases sitting between them.

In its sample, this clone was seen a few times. The CDR3 protein is CASTHGGDYGYTF. The CDR3 DNA reads TGTGCCAGCACCCACGGGGGTGACTATGGCTACACCTTC. The chain joins TRBV6-5 to TRBJ1-2; D is perhaps TRBD1 (5 bases). Germline lookup yields CDR1 MNHEY and CDR2 SVGAGI. V was cut by 7 bases and J by 3 bases, with 12 bases left in between. CDR3 length: 13 amino acids.

CDR3 bases: TGTGCCAGCAGCTCCCTAGCGGGAGTCGGCCCCTACAATGAGCAGTTCTTC. Translation gives CASSSLAGVGPYNEQFF. The chain recombines TRBV7-3 with TRBJ2-1; TRBD2 agrees at 10 bases. In germline, CDR1 is SGHTA, CDR2 FQGTGA. The CDR3 is made up of 17 amino acids. V was pared by 4 bases and J by 2 bases, with 8 bases of the junction left unmatched.

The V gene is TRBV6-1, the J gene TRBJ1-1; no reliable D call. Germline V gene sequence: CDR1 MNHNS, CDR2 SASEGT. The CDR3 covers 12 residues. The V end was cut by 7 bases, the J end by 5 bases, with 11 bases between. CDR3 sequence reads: CASTLVGTEAFF. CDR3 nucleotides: TGTGCCAGCACCCTGGTAGGAACTGAAGCTTTCTTT.

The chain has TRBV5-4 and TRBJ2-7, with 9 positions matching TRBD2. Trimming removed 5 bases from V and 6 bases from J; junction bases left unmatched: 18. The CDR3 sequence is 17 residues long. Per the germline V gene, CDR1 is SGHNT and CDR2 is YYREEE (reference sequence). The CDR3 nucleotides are TGTGCCAGCAGTGGCCCCTCCGCGGGAGGGCCGATTTTCGAGCAGTACTTC. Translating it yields CASSGPSAGGPIFEQYF. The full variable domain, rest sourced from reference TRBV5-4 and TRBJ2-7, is ETGVTQSPTHLIKTRGQQVTLRCSSQSGHNTVSWYQQALGQGPQFIFQYYREEENGRGNFPPRFSGLQFPNYSSELNVNALELDDSALYLCASSGPSAGGPIFEQYFGPGTRLTVT.

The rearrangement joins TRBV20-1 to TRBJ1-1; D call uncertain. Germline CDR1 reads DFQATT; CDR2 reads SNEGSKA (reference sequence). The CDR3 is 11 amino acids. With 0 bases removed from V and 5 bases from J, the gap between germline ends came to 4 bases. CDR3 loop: CSARDETEAFF. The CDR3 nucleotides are TGCAGTGCTAGAGATGAGACTGAAGCTTTCTTT.